The subject of this entry is one TCR beta chain. One end of the junction does not line up with germline, which may come from a read error. These data are taken from a study of follicular helper T cells after annual influenza vaccination. Sequenced by immunoSEQ multiplex PCR; TCRdb stores in-frame clones only, minus some. The table lists 4,800 or so clones, about 92% of them singletons, with 1.1% to 1.5% in the top ten. Documented time point: 2013-2014 season, 7 days after vaccination. Looked up from germline, CDR1 is MGHRA and CDR2 is YSYEKL. The CDR3 sequence is 16 residues long. Sequencing used CXCR5+ CD38- circulating T follicular helper cells from blood, obtained 7 days after influenza vaccination. Indicated subset: circulating Tfh, non-naive CD4+CXCR5+PD-1+ (ICOS+CD38+ or ICOS-CD38-). The chain has TRBV4-1 and TRBJ2-3; tentative D call: TRBD2 (7 bases). The TCR sequence derives from an adult who received the influenza vaccine. DNA for the CDR3: TGCGCCAGCAGCCGAGGAACTGGCGGGGGCACGGATACGCAGTATTTT. Its protein is CASSRGTGGGTDTQYF.